This is a list of T cell receptor beta chains from one sample in a study of Graves' ophthalmopathy and Graves' hyperthyroidism. In TCRdb, the multiplex PCR reads were re-called with MiXCR into one record per CDR3 protein. The sample lists about 24,000 distinct CDR3 sequences, approximately 48% occurring once. Material for sequencing was peripheral blood. Receptors were obtained from an adult woman with stable Graves' hyperthyroidism. Each CDR3 is given with its conserved first and last residue. The D gene is left open where the match is weak. Clone size appears in some rows only: once, few, many, or a class for an expanded clone.

j_gene,d_gene,v_gene,abundance,CDR3aa,CDR3nt
TRBJ2-2,.,TRBV28,many,CATSQGDYNTGELFF,TGTGCCACCTCACAGGGGGACTATAACACCGGGGAGCTGTTTTTT
TRBJ2-7,TRBD2,TRBV29-1,medium-sized,CSVEDRTSGSLYEQYF,TGCAGCGTTGAAGACAGGACTAGCGGGAGCCTGTACGAGCAGTACTTC
TRBJ2-4,.,TRBV10-2,.,CASSEPWRGENIQYF,TGCGCCAGCAGTGAGCCCTGGCGGGGAGAAAACATTCAGTACTTC
TRBJ1-3,TRBD1,TRBV9,.,CASSRQDRARSGNTIYF,TGTGCCAGCTCCCGCCAGGACAGGGCAAGGAGTGGAAACACCATATATTTT
TRBJ1-6,TRBD1,TRBV6-5,.,CASSRQGSPLHF,TGTGCCAGCAGCAGACAGGGATCACCCCTCCACTTT
TRBJ1-2,TRBD1,TRBV12-3/TRBV12-4,.,CASSAGTGTYGYTF,TGTGCCAGCAGCGCCGGGACAGGGACCTATGGCTACACCTTC
TRBJ2-2,.,TRBV24-1,.,CATIDLGQGGHRGAVF,TGTGCCACCATTGATTTGGGGCAAGGAGGACACCGGGGAGCTGTTTTT
TRBJ1-1,.,TRBV10-3,.,CAISVASRGTYGNTEAFF,TGTGCCATCAGTGTGGCGAGCAGGGGCACCTACGGAAACACTGAAGCTTTCTTT
TRBJ2-3,TRBD2,TRBV7-9,.,CASSPGGGTQYF,TGTGCCAGCAGCCCGGGGGGAGGTACGCAGTATTTT
TRBJ2-3,.,TRBV2,.,CASGKRAQGDTQYF,TGTGCCAGCGGGAAGCGGGCCCAAGGAGATACGCAGTATTTT
TRBJ2-5,.,TRBV6-4,.,CASSDCPGVRTQYF,TGTGCCAGCAGTGACTGCCCGGGAGTTCGGACCCAGTACTTC
TRBJ1-2,.,TRBV29-1,.,CSVEAHANYGYTF,TGCAGCGTTGAGGCTCACGCTAACTATGGCTACACCTTC
TRBJ2-5,.,TRBV6-6,.,CASSLRTEQETQYF,TGTGCCAGCAGCCTCCGGACCGAACAAGAGACCCAGTACTTC
TRBJ2-7,TRBD2,TRBV6-5,.,CASSQREGLAYEQYF,TGTGCCAGCAGTCAGCGGGAGGGATTGGCCTACGAGCAGTACTTC
TRBJ2-7,.,TRBV6-1,many,CASSEGQGSDEQYF,TGTGCCAGCAGTGAGGGGCAGGGGAGCGACGAGCAGTACTTC
TRBJ2-7,TRBD2,TRBV20-1,.,CSATGLAGGPEQYF,TGCAGTGCTACGGGACTAGCGGGAGGTCCCGAGCAGTACTTC
TRBJ2-7,TRBD2,TRBV5-5,many,CASSLGTSGRLIYEQYF,TGTGCCAGCAGCCTGGGGACTAGCGGGAGGTTAATCTACGAGCAGTACTTC
TRBJ1-4,.,TRBV18,once,CASSPRRWDGEKLFF,TGTGCCAGCTCACCGAGGAGATGGGACGGCGAAAAACTGTTTTTC
TRBJ2-1,.,TRBV15,.,CATSSVGSEQFF,TGTGCCACCAGCAGCGTGGGGTCTGAGCAGTTCTTC
TRBJ2-1,TRBD2,TRBV7-3,medium-sized,CASSLTSSGSGNEQFF,TGTGCCAGCAGCTTAACGTCTAGCGGGAGCGGGAATGAGCAGTTCTTC
TRBJ2-1,TRBD1,TRBV12-3/TRBV12-4,many,CASSHAGTGDNEQFF,TGTGCCAGCAGTCATGCCGGGACAGGGGATAATGAGCAGTTCTTC
TRBJ2-7,.,TRBV28,many,CASSPPYEQYF,TGTGCCAGCAGTCCTCCTTACGAGCAGTACTTC
TRBJ2-1,TRBD2,TRBV20-1,medium-sized,CSAQRPGLAYNEQFF,TGCAGTGCCCAGAGGCCGGGACTAGCTTACAATGAGCAGTTCTTC
TRBJ2-7,.,TRBV6-1,large,CASSEDGYEQYF,TGTGCCAGCAGTGAAGACGGCTACGAGCAGTACTTC
TRBJ1-1,.,TRBV10-1,.,CASSEDGVNTEAFF,TGCGCCAGCAGTGAGGACGGGGTGAACACTGAAGCTTTCTTT
TRBJ1-1,.,TRBV5-4,.,CASSPGEKMNTEAFF,TGTGCCAGCAGCCCCGGGGAGAAGATGAACACCGAAGCTTTCTTT
TRBJ2-3,.,TRBV6-1,once,CASSIDSTDTQYF,TGTGCCAGCAGCATCGACAGCACAGATACGCAGTATTTT
TRBJ2-7,.,TRBV7-8,medium-sized,CASSPPPLGFDYEQYF,TGTGCCAGCAGCCCACCCCCCCTAGGGTTCGACTACGAGCAGTACTTC
TRBJ2-7,TRBD2,TRBV4-1,.,CASSRNLAGVGEQYF,TGCGCCAGCAGCCGGAATCTAGCGGGAGTTGGTGAGCAGTACTTC
TRBJ2-6,.,TRBV2,once,CASSSDDYSGANVLTF,TGTGCCAGCAGTTCCGATGATTACTCTGGGGCCAACGTCCTGACTTTC
TRBJ2-7,.,TRBV19,many,CASSRTGSYEQYF,TGTGCCAGTAGTAGAACAGGTTCCTACGAGCAGTACTTC
TRBJ2-5,TRBD1,TRBV18,many,CASSPTGNYKTQYF,TGTGCCAGCTCACCGACAGGGAATTACAAGACCCAGTACTTC
TRBJ2-1,.,TRBV3-1,many,CASSLTALERQFF,TGTGCCAGCAGTCTTACTGCCCTGGAGCGTCAGTTCTTC
TRBJ1-4,TRBD1,TRBV20-1,.,CSARGTGGTNEKLFF,TGCAGTGCTAGAGGGACAGGGGGAACTAATGAAAAACTGTTTTTT
TRBJ1-4,.,TRBV20-1,few,CSARVNSVNEKLFF,TGCAGTGCTAGAGTTAACAGTGTTAATGAAAAACTGTTTTTT